These T cell receptor beta chains were read from a single sample in a study of OX40 agonist ivuxolimab in advanced cancers. Generated by immunoSEQ multiplex PCR, the TCRdb table keeps only in-frame clones and is missing some. Found here are 12,000 or so clones, around 84% of them singletons; the top ten hold 29%. Source: CD4+ or CD8+ T cells sorted from blood, taken in a trial of the OX40 agonist ivuxolimab. The receptors originated from an adult with an advanced solid tumor such as melanoma, head and neck, liver or kidney cancer. CDR3s include the opening cysteine and the closing phenylalanine or tryptophan. A D gene is named only where the DNA matches it firmly. Not all rows give a size; the values are once, few, many and, for expanded clones, a class.

CDR3 DNA | CDR3 protein | D gene | CDR3 length | J gene | V gene | clone size
TGTGCCTGGAGTGGGACAGCCTCCTACGAGCAGTACTTC | CAWSGTASYEQYF | . | 13 | TRBJ2-7 | TRBV30 | .
TGTGCCAGCAGCTTGGGCCGGGGAGTAGATGAGCAGTTCTTC | CASSLGRGVDEQFF | . | 14 | TRBJ2-1 | TRBV7-6 | .
TGTGCCAGTAGTAGCAGAGTTTTCCAAGCTTTCTTT | CASSSRVFQAFF | . | 12 | TRBJ1-1 | TRBV19 | .
TGTGCCAGCAGCCTACTTCCTAGTTCCACAGATACGCAGTATTTT | CASSLLPSSTDTQYF | . | 15 | TRBJ2-3 | TRBV11-2 | .
TGTGCCAGTAGTATAAGTGACAACTATGGCTACACCTTC | CASSISDNYGYTF | . | 13 | TRBJ1-2 | TRBV19 | .
TGTGCCTGGAGGAAAGGGGGGGTCTCCTACGAGCAGTACTTC | CAWRKGGVSYEQYF | . | 14 | TRBJ2-7 | TRBV30 | .
TGTGCCAGCAGGGGGGAGGGACAGGGAGTATTCTATGGCTACACCTTC | CASRGEGQGVFYGYTF | TRBD1 | 16 | TRBJ1-2 | TRBV28 | .
TGTGCCAGTAGGGCAGGGGGTCAGCCCCAGCATTTT | CASRAGGQPQHF | TRBD1 | 12 | TRBJ1-5 | TRBV19 | .
TGTGCCAGCAGCTGGAGCGGGGTTACCTACGAGCAGTACTTC | CASSWSGVTYEQYF | TRBD2 | 14 | TRBJ2-7 | TRBV7-8 | .
TGTGCCAGCCAGACCAAGGGCGGGAGTAAAGAGGGGCAGTTCTTC | CASQTKGGSKEGQFF | TRBD2 | 15 | TRBJ2-1 | TRBV5-4 | .
TGTGCCAGCAGCTCGATTATAGCGGGGGCCTACGAGCAGTACTTC | CASSSIIAGAYEQYF | TRBD2 | 15 | TRBJ2-7 | TRBV7-2 | once
TGCGCCAGCAGCTTACCGACAGGGCAATACGAGCAGTACTTC | CASSLPTGQYEQYF | TRBD1 | 14 | TRBJ2-7 | TRBV5-1 | .
TGTGCCAGCAGCCCTCAGGGCGAGTGGGACACTGAAGCTTTCTTT | CASSPQGEWDTEAFF | . | 15 | TRBJ1-1 | TRBV13 | .
TGCGCCAGCAGCCAAGAAGAAGGGGCTATAACTGAAGCTTTCTTT | CASSQEEGAITEAFF | . | 15 | TRBJ1-1 | TRBV4-3 | .
TGTGCCAGCAGCTTGGAAGGGTCCCGGGGGAGAAGCACTGAAGCTTTCTTT | CASSLEGSRGRSTEAFF | . | 17 | TRBJ1-1 | TRBV5-4 | .
TGTGCCAGCAGCTTAGGGCCGGGAGTTGACACAGATACGCAGTATTTT | CASSLGPGVDTDTQYF | . | 16 | TRBJ2-3 | TRBV7-2 | .
TGTGCCTGGAGTGGTCAGAACACAGATACGCAGTATTTT | CAWSGQNTDTQYF | . | 13 | TRBJ2-3 | TRBV30 | .
TGTGCCAGCAGCTTAGCCCGGGAAAACTATGGCTACACCTTC | CASSLARENYGYTF | . | 14 | TRBJ1-2 | TRBV7-9 | .
TGTGCCAGCATCCCCTCGGGGTACACTGAAGCTTTCTTT | CASIPSGYTEAFF | . | 13 | TRBJ1-1 | TRBV5-6 | .
TGTGCCAGCAGATTCAACAATCAGCCCCAGCATTTT | CASRFNNQPQHF | . | 12 | TRBJ1-5 | TRBV28 | .
TGTGCCAGTACGTGGAACACTGAAGCTTTCTTT | CASTWNTEAFF | . | 11 | TRBJ1-1 | TRBV19 | few
TGTGCCAGCCTCATTAATCCCGGGGAGCTGTTTTTT | CASLINPGELFF | . | 12 | TRBJ2-2 | TRBV28 | .
TGCAGCGCCCGAGGGGGCGGGGGGGCTCCCACCGGGGAGCTGTTTTTT | CSARGGGGAPTGELFF | TRBD2 | 16 | TRBJ2-2 | TRBV29-1 | .
TGTGCCGGCAGCTTACTCCAGAACAATGAGCAGTTCTTC | CAGSLLQNNEQFF | . | 13 | TRBJ2-1 | TRBV7-7 | .
TGTGCCAGCAGCTTAGATTTTACGGGAAGCTACGAGCAGTACTTC | CASSLDFTGSYEQYF | . | 15 | TRBJ2-7 | TRBV11-2 | .
TGTGCCAGCAGGGACTCCACGATGAACACTGAAGCTTTCTTT | CASRDSTMNTEAFF | . | 14 | TRBJ1-1 | TRBV2 | .
TGTGCCAGCAGCGTAGAAGCGGGGGCTTACAATGAGCAGTTCTTC | CASSVEAGAYNEQFF | TRBD2 | 15 | TRBJ2-1 | TRBV9 | .
TGTGCCAGCAGCGCCTCATTCGACAGGGCAGGGGGCTACACCTTC | CASSASFDRAGGYTF | TRBD1 | 15 | TRBJ1-2 | TRBV7-2 | few
TGTGCCAGCAAAGGGACAGGGGGGTCCTACGAGCAGTACTTC | CASKGTGGSYEQYF | TRBD1 | 14 | TRBJ2-7 | TRBV28 | few
TGTGCCAGCAGCGGAGACAGGGGTACAGATACGCAGTATTTT | CASSGDRGTDTQYF | TRBD1 | 14 | TRBJ2-3 | TRBV9 | .
TGTGCCAGCAGTTCAGTACGGGAGGTGACAGATACGCAGTATTTT | CASSSVREVTDTQYF | TRBD2 | 15 | TRBJ2-3 | TRBV28 | .
TGTGCCAGCAGCGGTGGGACAGATACGCAGTATTTT | CASSGGTDTQYF | . | 12 | TRBJ2-3 | TRBV9 | .
TGTGCCAGCAGTTTACAGCAGGGCGAGACTTTTAACGATGAGCAGTTCTTC | CASSLQQGETFNDEQFF | . | 17 | TRBJ2-1 | TRBV27 | once
TGTGCCAGCAGTAGCTTAGCGGGAGTTCTAGATGAGCAGTTCTTC | CASSSLAGVLDEQFF | TRBD2 | 15 | TRBJ2-1 | TRBV27 | once
TGTGCCAGCGCGGTTAGCTCCTACGAGCAGTACTTC | CASAVSSYEQYF | . | 12 | TRBJ2-7 | TRBV27 | .
TGTGCCAGCAGCTTAGCCGGGGGTTTGAACATTCAGTACTTC | CASSLAGGLNIQYF | . | 14 | TRBJ2-4 | TRBV7-9 | .
TGTGCCAGTAGTGCCGGGACAGGGGGCTTTTACGAGCAGTACTTC | CASSAGTGGFYEQYF | TRBD1 | 15 | TRBJ2-7 | TRBV19 | .
TGCAGCGTTGAAGAGACTAGCGTCGAGCAGTTCTTC | CSVEETSVEQFF | TRBD2 | 12 | TRBJ2-1 | TRBV29-1 | few
TGTGCCAGCAGTTTAACAGGGTTCGACTATGGCTACACCTTC | CASSLTGFDYGYTF | . | 14 | TRBJ1-2 | TRBV28 | few
TGCGCCAGCAGCCAAGAACGGACACTAATATCTTATGGCTACACCTTC | CASSQERTLISYGYTF | . | 16 | TRBJ1-2 | TRBV4-3 | .
TGTGCCAGCAGCTTGGTGGTAGGGGCCTTTGAAGCTTTCTTT | CASSLVVGAFEAFF | . | 14 | TRBJ1-1 | TRBV5-6 | .